The T cell receptor (beta chain) described here comes from a study of T-cell reconstitution after alpha-beta-depleted transplantation in children. The sample holds many counts of this clonotype. Its antigen remains unidentified. V lost 0 bases to trimming and J lost 7 bases, with 10 bases between them. The CDR3 extends over 15 amino acids. Germline loops: CDR1 MNHEY, CDR2 SVGAGI. The TCRbeta library incorporated unique molecular identifiers. A single record per CDR3 protein comes from TCRdb applying MiXCR to the PCR reads. Here the sample spans 250,000 to 300,000 distinct CDR3 sequences, roughly a tenth being singletons. Study results and caveats: Newly produced T cells mostly accounted for T-cell counts and diversity one year post-transplant.

The clonotype was recovered from a boy less than two years old with acute myeloid leukemia, due to receive a stem cell transplant. This chain uses TRBV6-5 with TRBJ1-6; weak D call: TRBD1 (6 bases). The specimen was PBMCs, collected before TCRalphabeta/CD19-depleted stem cell transplant. DNA for the CDR3: TGTGCCAGCAGTTACTCACAGGGAACCAATTCACCCCTCCACTTT. This translates into CASSYSQGTNSPLHF.